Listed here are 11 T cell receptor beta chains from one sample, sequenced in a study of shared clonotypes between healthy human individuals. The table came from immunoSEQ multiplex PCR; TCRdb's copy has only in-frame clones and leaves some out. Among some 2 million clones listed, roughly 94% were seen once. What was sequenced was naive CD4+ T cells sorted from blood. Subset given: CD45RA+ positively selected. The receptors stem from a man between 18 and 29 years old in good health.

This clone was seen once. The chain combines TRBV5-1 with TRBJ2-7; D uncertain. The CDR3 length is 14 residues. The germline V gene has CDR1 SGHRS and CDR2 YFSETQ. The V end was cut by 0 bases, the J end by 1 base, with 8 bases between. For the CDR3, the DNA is TGCGCCAGCAGCTTGGGGGATGTGTCCTACGAGCAGTACTTC. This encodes CASSLGDVSYEQYF.

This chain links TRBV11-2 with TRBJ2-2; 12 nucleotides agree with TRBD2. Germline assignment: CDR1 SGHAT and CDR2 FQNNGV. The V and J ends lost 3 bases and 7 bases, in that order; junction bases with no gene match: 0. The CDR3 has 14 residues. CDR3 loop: CASSLGLAGGELFF. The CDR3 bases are TGTGCCAGCAGCTTGGGACTAGCGGGCGGGGAGCTGTTTTTT. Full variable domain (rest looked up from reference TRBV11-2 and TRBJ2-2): EAGVAQSPRYKIIEKRQSVAFWCNPISGHATLYWYQQILGQGPKLLIQFQNNGVVDDSQLPKDRFSAERLKGVDSTLKIQPAKLEDSAVYLCASSLGLAGGELFFGEGSRLTVL.

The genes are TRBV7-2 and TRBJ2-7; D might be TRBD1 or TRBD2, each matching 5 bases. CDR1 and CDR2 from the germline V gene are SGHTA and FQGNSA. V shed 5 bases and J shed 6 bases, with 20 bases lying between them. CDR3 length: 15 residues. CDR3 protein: CASSPRVEGRSEQYF. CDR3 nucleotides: TGTGCCAGCAGCCCCAGGGTAGAGGGCCGTAGCGAGCAGTACTTC.

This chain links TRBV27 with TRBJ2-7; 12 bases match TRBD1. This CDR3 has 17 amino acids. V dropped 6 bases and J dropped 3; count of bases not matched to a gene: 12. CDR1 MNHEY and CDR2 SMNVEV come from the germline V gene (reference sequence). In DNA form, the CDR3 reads TGTGCCAGCAGCCCCCGGGACAGGGGGCCCTTGCGCTACGAGCAGTACTTC. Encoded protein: CASSPRDRGPLRYEQYF.

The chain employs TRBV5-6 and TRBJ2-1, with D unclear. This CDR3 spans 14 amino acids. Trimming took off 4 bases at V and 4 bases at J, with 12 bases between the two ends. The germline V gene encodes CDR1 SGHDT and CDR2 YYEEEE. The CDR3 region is CASSRYDVYNEQFF. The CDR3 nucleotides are TGTGCCAGCAGCCGTTATGACGTTTACAATGAGCAGTTCTTC.

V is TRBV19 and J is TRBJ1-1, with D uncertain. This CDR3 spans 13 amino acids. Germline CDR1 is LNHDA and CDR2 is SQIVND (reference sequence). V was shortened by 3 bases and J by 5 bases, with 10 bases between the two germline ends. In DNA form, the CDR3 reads TGTGCCAGTAGTATCAATCGGGGAACTGAAGCTTTCTTT. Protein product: CASSINRGTEAFF. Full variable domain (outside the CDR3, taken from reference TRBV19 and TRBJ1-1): DGGITQSPKYLFRKEGQNVTLSCEQNLNHDAMYWYRQDPGQGLRLIYYSQIVNDFQKGDIAEGYSVSREKKESFPLTVTSAQKNPTAFYLCASSINRGTEAFFGQGTRLTVV.

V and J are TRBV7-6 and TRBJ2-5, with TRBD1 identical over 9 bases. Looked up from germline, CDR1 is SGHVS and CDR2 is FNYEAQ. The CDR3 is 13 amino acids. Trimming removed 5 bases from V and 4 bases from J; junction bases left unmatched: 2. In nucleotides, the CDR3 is TGTGCCAGCAGCAAGGGACAGGGAGAGACCCAGTACTTC. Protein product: CASSKGQGETQYF. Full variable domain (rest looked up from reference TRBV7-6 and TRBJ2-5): GAGVSQSPRYKVTKRGQDVALRCDPISGHVSLYWYRQALGQGPEFLTYFNYEAQQDKSGLPNDRFSAERPEGSISTLTIQRTEQRDSAMYRCASSKGQGETQYFGPGTRLLVL.

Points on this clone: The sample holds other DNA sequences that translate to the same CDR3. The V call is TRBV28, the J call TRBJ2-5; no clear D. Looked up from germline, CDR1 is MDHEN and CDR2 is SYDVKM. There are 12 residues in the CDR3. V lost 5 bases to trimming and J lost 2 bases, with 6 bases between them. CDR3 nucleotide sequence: TGTGCCAGCAGTCGGTTGCAAGAGACCCAGTACTTC. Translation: CASSRLQETQYF.

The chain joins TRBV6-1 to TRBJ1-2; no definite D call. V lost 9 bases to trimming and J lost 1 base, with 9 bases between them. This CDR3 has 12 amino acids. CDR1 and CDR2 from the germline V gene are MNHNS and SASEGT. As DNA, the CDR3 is TGTGCCAGTTTTTGGATTAACTATGGCTACACCTTC. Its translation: CASFWINYGYTF.

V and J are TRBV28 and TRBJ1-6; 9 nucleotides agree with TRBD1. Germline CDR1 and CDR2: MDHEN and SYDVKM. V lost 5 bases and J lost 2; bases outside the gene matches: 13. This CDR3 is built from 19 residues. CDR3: CASSQVQGAPPTYNSPLHF. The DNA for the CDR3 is TGTGCCAGCAGTCAGGTACAGGGGGCGCCGCCAACCTATAATTCACCCCTCCACTTT.

The chain's CDR3 is CASRTQGALSNQPQHF. The CDR3 DNA follows: TGTGCCAGCAGGACACAGGGGGCGCTGAGCAATCAGCCCCAGCATTTT. The chain has TRBV2 and TRBJ1-5; 9 positions match TRBD1. The CDR3 loop spans 16 amino acids. The V and J ends lost 6 bases and 1 base, in that order; junction bases with no gene match: 7. Germline CDR1 SNHLY, CDR2 FYNNEI.